Listed here are 9 T cell receptor beta chains from one sample, sequenced in a study of blood T cells in healthy people across ages. Through a sample-barcoded 5' primer and a J-beta primer mix, a second PCR was run for roughly 6 to 12 cycles. MiXCR, applied by TCRdb to the 5' RACE reads, yields one record per CDR3 protein. This table holds roughly 2 million distinct CDR3 sequences, just under 50% found once. Sequenced material: blood. Source of these receptors: a woman between 40 and 55 years old in good health.

This clonotype has more than one count but fewer than ten. CDR3 nucleotides: TGCGCCAGCAGCTTGTCCGGGGAAGTCTATGGCTACACCTTC. Translating gives CASSLSGEVYGYTF. This chain joins TRBV5-1 and TRBJ1-2; D unresolved. V lost 1 base, J lost 4 bases, and 11 bases lay in between. In germline, CDR1 is SGHRS, CDR2 YFSETQ. The CDR3 contains 14 residues.

The CDR3, as DNA: TGTGCCAGCAGCGGAGGGACGACAGCAACTAATGAAAAACTGTTTTTT. Translated, it gives CASSGGTTATNEKLFF. The chain is built from TRBV9 and TRBJ1-4; tentatively, D is TRBD1 (5 bases). Germline-derived CDR1 and CDR2 are SGDLS and YYNGEE. V lost 3 bases and J lost 0, with 12 bases in between. This CDR3 comprises 16 residues.

This clonotype came up once. This rearrangement joins TRBV7-2 to TRBJ2-7, with D perhaps TRBD1 or TRBD2 (5 bases each). Germline-derived CDR1 and CDR2 are SGHTA and FQGNSA. This CDR3 has 16 residues. V was pared by 3 bases and J by 2 bases, with 17 bases between. CDR3 amino acids: CASSFAGSGSPYEQYF. The CDR3, as DNA: TGTGCCAGCAGCTTTGCGGGTTCAGGGTCCCCCTACGAGCAGTACTTC.

This clonotype was counted once. This likely comes from a read error, as the CDR3 has no conserved phenylalanine or tryptophan at its end. This chain joins TRBV7-6 and TRBJ2-7; 10 nucleotides line up with TRBD1. The CDR3 length is 14 residues. The V segment lost 3 bases and the J segment 5 bases; nucleotides outside the gene matches: 4. Germline V gives CDR1 SGHVS, CDR2 FNYEAQ. CDR3 sequence reads: CASSLTGGGNEQYL. The CDR3 bases are TGTGCCAGCAGCTTGACAGGGGGCGGGAACGAGCAGTACTTA.

The genes are TRBV20-1 and TRBJ2-3; the D is unclear. The germline CDR1 and CDR2 sequences are DFQATT and SNEGSKA (reference sequence). The V gene lost 2 bases and the J gene lost 2 bases, with 11 bases spanning the gap. This CDR3 has 14 residues. In DNA form, the CDR3 reads TGCAGTGCTAGACCCGGGCCAATCACAGATACGCAGTATTTT. This gives the protein CSARPGPITDTQYF.

J is TRBJ2-5 and V is TRBV20-1, with D uncertain. Trimming cost V 2 bases and J 4 bases, with 8 bases left between them. This CDR3 contains 12 residues. The germline CDR1 and CDR2 sequences are DFQATT and SNEGSKA (reference sequence). CDR3 sequence reads: CSARSVRETQYF. The CDR3 DNA is TGCAGTGCTAGATCTGTCCGAGAGACCCAGTACTTC.

The chain's CDR3 is CASTTHSGSTDTQYF. DNA of the CDR3: TGTGCCAGCACCACCCACAGCGGTAGCACAGATACGCAGTATTTT. V gene TRBV12-3 or TRBV12-4 combines with J gene TRBJ2-3, with D possibly being TRBD2 (5 bases). This CDR3 comprises 15 residues. Trimming stripped 7 bases from V and 0 bases from J, with 14 bases between.

This clonotype was recorded once. The chain is built from TRBV5-1 and TRBJ2-1; D is undetermined. The CDR3 loop spans 11 amino acids. Germline CDR1 is SGHRS and CDR2 is YFSETQ. Trimming stripped 3 bases from V and 15 bases from J, with 13 bases between. CDR3 nucleotide sequence: TGCGCCAGCAGCTACGACTCGGAACGGTTCTTC. It encodes CASSYDSERFF.

The V and J genes are TRBV4-1 and TRBJ2-7, with TRBD1 identical over 9 bases. Germline assignment: CDR1 MGHRA and CDR2 YSYEKL. This CDR3 contains 17 residues. The trim removed 0 bases at V and 7 bases at J, leaving 13 bases unmatched. The CDR3 nucleotides read TGCGCCAGCAGCCAAGAGGGGGCCGGGACAGGGCACAATGAGCAGTACTTC. Protein product: CASSQEGAGTGHNEQYF.